Shown below are 20 T cell receptor beta chains from a single sample sequenced in a study of beta chain features in type 1 diabetes. Investigators reverse transcribed all isolated RNA, so they sequenced expressed TCRB transcripts. TCRdb's copy holds only in-frame clones and misses some; the assay was immunoSEQ multiplex PCR. The table lists a few hundred thousand clones, less than 20% of them singletons. The sequenced sample consisted of naive CD4+ T cells from blood. The receptors derive from a woman aged 18-29 years in good health.

This rearrangement joins TRBV5-1 to TRBJ2-7; D possibly corresponds to TRBD1 (5 bases). The CDR3 is 16 residues long. The V and J ends lost 0 bases and 3 bases respectively, with 16 bases between them. In germline, CDR1 is SGHRS, CDR2 YFSETQ. CDR3 sequence (DNA): TGCGCCAGCAGCTTGGGACCGCCAGGGCAGCGCTACGAGCAGTACTTC. Translated, it gives CASSLGPPGQRYEQYF. Using reference TRBV5-1 and TRBJ2-7 for the parts outside the CDR3, the full variable domain is KAGVTQTPRYLIKTRGQQVTLSCSPISGHRSVSWYQQTPGQGLQFLFEYFSETQRNKGNFPGRFSGRQFSNSRSEMNVSTLELGDSALYLCASSLGPPGQRYEQYFGPGTRLTVT.

The rearrangement joins TRBV6-5 to TRBJ2-7; TRBD2 aligns across 10 bases. The CDR3 extends over 15 amino acids. CDR1 and CDR2 from the germline V gene are MNHEY and SVGAGI. Trimming cost V 0 bases and J 2 bases; bases outside gene matches: 1. The DNA of the CDR3 is TGTGCCAGCAGTTACTCACTAGCGGGGCCCTACGAGCAGTACTTC. Its protein product is CASSYSLAGPYEQYF.

This clone was recorded a few times. The rearrangement links TRBV5-4 to TRBJ2-2, with 9 nucleotides matching TRBD2. The CDR3 extends over 16 amino acids. V shed 4 bases and J 0 bases; nucleotides not matched to a gene: 4. CDR1 is SGHNT, CDR2 YYREEE, per germline (reference sequence). CDR3 sequence: CASSTGLATNTGELFF. CDR3 coding DNA: TGTGCCAGCAGCACTGGACTAGCGACGAACACCGGGGAGCTGTTTTTT.

This chain joins TRBV28 and TRBJ2-3; 7 nucleotides align to TRBD1. Germline lookup yields CDR1 MDHEN and CDR2 SYDVKM. This CDR3 contains 15 residues. The V and J ends lost 2 bases and 5 bases, in that order; junction bases with no gene match: 7. This CDR3 reads CASSLPDRAEDTQYF. The CDR3 DNA reads TGTGCCAGCAGTTTACCTGACAGGGCTGAAGATACGCAGTATTTT.

The chain uses TRBV7-3 and TRBJ1-5; no clear D gene. The germline V gene encodes CDR1 SGHTA and CDR2 FQGTGA. The CDR3 contains 14 residues. The V gene lost 5 bases and the J gene lost 1 base, with 9 bases spanning the gap. The CDR3 loop is CASSLTQSNQPQHF. In nucleotides, the CDR3 is TGTGCCAGCAGCCTTACACAAAGCAATCAGCCCCAGCATTTT.

The DNA for the CDR3 is TGTGCCAGCAGCGCTTCCCCCAGGAACCAAGAGACCCAGTACTTC. It yields the protein CASSASPRNQETQYF. The gene calls are TRBV9 and TRBJ2-5; D gene unclear. There are 15 residues in the CDR3. Germline assignment: CDR1 SGDLS and CDR2 YYNGEE. Trimming shortened V by 3 bases and J by 0 bases, and 12 bases separated the two germline ends.

This sequence joins TRBV4-1 and TRBJ2-3, with 7 bases lining up with TRBD1. Losses at the gene ends were 4 bases for V and 2 bases for J; bases not matched to a gene: 6. The germline V gene encodes CDR1 MGHRA and CDR2 YSYEKL. CDR3 length: 15 residues. CDR3 DNA sequence: TGCGCCAGCAGCCGCGGACAGGAACTCACAGATACGCAGTATTTT. Protein: CASSRGQELTDTQYF.

This clone has only a few counts. The CDR3 here is CASSGQGYEQYF. CDR3 nucleotide sequence: TGTGCCAGCAGCGGACAGGGCTACGAGCAGTACTTC. This chain links TRBV7-9 with TRBJ2-7; 8 bases are shared with TRBD1. The CDR3 covers 12 residues. The J segment lost 3 bases and the V segment lost 5 bases, leaving 0 bases of the junction unmatched. Germline CDR1 SEHNR, CDR2 FQNEAQ (reference sequence).

The chain combines TRBV9 with TRBJ2-3; D may be TRBD2 (5 bases). V shed 0 bases and J shed 5 bases, with 13 bases lying between them. Germline assignment: CDR1 SGDLS and CDR2 YYNGEE. The CDR3 runs to 15 residues. CDR3 protein: CASSVGVRAGDTQYF. The CDR3 region has the DNA TGTGCCAGCAGCGTAGGGGTCCGTGCGGGAGATACGCAGTATTTT.

This clone has just a few counts. J is TRBJ2-7 and V is TRBV7-2; tentatively, D is TRBD1 (5 bases). The CDR3 contains 12 residues. Trimming removed 6 bases at V and 7 bases at J, with 13 bases between. Germline CDR1 is SGHTA and CDR2 is FQGNSA. The CDR3 coding sequence is TGTGCCAGCAGTCCCGCTAGGGGTGAGCAGTACTTC. Translated, it gives CASSPARGEQYF.

This chain connects TRBV2 to TRBJ2-3, with D unclear. Germline V gene lookup returns CDR1 SNHLY and CDR2 FYNNEI. Trimming stripped 3 bases from V and 3 bases from J, with 10 bases between. The CDR3 has 14 amino acids. CDR3 in amino acids: CASSEARATDTQYF. CDR3 bases: TGTGCCAGCAGTGAGGCTAGAGCTACAGATACGCAGTATTTT.

This clone was seen a few times. This chain joins TRBV5-4 and TRBJ2-2; D not certain. This CDR3 is 13 amino acids long. V was cut by 4 bases and J by 0 bases, with 4 bases left in between. The germline V gene has CDR1 SGHNT and CDR2 YYREEE (reference sequence). CDR3 bases: TGTGCCAGCAGCCGTACGAACACCGGGGAGCTGTTTTTT. This encodes CASSRTNTGELFF.

The chain joins TRBV29-1 to TRBJ1-1; D gene ambiguous. CDR1 and CDR2 from the germline V gene are SQVTM and ANQGSEA. CDR3 size: 13 residues. The V and J ends lost 6 bases and 3 bases respectively, with 14 bases between them. The CDR3 region is CSVRVGGYTEAFF. The CDR3 nucleotides are TGCAGCGTGCGGGTCGGCGGGTACACTGAAGCTTTCTTT.

This clone has more than one count but fewer than ten. The same CDR3 can be traced to other DNA sequences in this sample. This chain joins TRBV6-5 and TRBJ2-7; weak D call: TRBD1 (5 bases). The CDR3 length is 12 residues. The germline gives CDR1 MNHEY, CDR2 SVGAGI. V lost 8 bases and J 2 bases, leaving 10 bases between the germline ends. CDR3: CASGQGTYEQYF. CDR3 DNA sequence: TGTGCCAGCGGGCAGGGCACCTACGAGCAGTACTTC.

This clone turned up a few times. V usage is TRBV23-1 and J usage is TRBJ2-7, with TRBD2 matching 8 bases. TRBV23-1 counts as an open reading frame of uncertain function. The V and J ends lost 5 bases and 4 bases, in that order; junction bases with no gene match: 10. The CDR3 loop spans 15 amino acids. This chain's CDR3 is CASSALGVAGYEQYF. The CDR3 bases are TGCGCCAGCAGTGCCTTGGGAGTAGCGGGATACGAGCAGTACTTC.

The gene calls are TRBV2 and TRBJ2-6, with TRBD1 as a possible D gene (5 bases). Trimming took off 5 bases at V and 7 bases at J, with 9 bases between the two ends. In germline, CDR1 is SNHLY, CDR2 FYNNEI. This CDR3 has 13 amino acids. CDR3 in DNA: TGTGCCAGCAGTACTCAGGGAGCCAACGTCCTGACTTTC. Translated, it gives CASSTQGANVLTF.

This rearrangement joins TRBV19 to TRBJ1-5; 9 nucleotides line up with TRBD1. V was pared by 9 bases and J by 5 bases, with 11 bases of the junction left unmatched. The CDR3 extends over 15 amino acids. Germline CDR1 is LNHDA and CDR2 is SQIVND (reference sequence). The CDR3 DNA reads TGTGCCAGCACTACGGACAGGGGTGGGTATCAGCCCCAGCATTTT. Amino acids: CASTTDRGGYQPQHF.

V is TRBV5-4 and J is TRBJ2-3, with TRBD1 matching over 7 bases. The CDR3 length is 14 residues. The V gene end was trimmed by 5 bases and the J gene end by 3 bases; junction bases not matched to a gene: 6. Germline CDR1 is SGHNT and CDR2 is YYREEE (reference sequence). The CDR3 DNA follows: TGTGCCAGCAGGCCCGGGACAGATACAGATACGCAGTATTTT. Translated: CASRPGTDTDTQYF.

The chain uses TRBV7-3 and TRBJ2-1; 7 bases map to TRBD1. This CDR3 region has 14 residues. V lost 2 bases to trimming and J lost 5 bases; unmatched junction nucleotides: 3. Germline V gives CDR1 SGHTA, CDR2 FQGTGA. The CDR3 DNA is TGTGCCAGCAGCTTATACAGGGGTGACAATGAGCAGTTCTTC. Its protein is CASSLYRGDNEQFF.

This clone was counted between two and nine times. This chain connects TRBV5-1 to TRBJ2-7; 7 nucleotides agree with TRBD1. Germline-derived CDR1 and CDR2 are SGHRS and YFSETQ. The CDR3 sequence is 14 residues long. V trimming: 7 bases; J trimming: 0 bases; junction bases outside the gene matches: 7. As DNA, the CDR3 is TGCGCCAGCTCCTGGACAGGAACCTCCTACGAGCAGTACTTC. Amino acids: CASSWTGTSYEQYF.